The 3 T cell receptor beta chains below come from one sample, sequenced in a study of shared clonotypes between healthy human individuals. Assay used: immunoSEQ multiplex PCR; TCRdb lists only in-frame clones, some missing. The table records about 470,000 clones, roughly 77% of them present only once. The sequencing sample was made of PBMCs. The receptors shown here come from a woman in her forties in good health. Some clones in this sample may be carry-over from other donors' samples.

The chain recombines TRBV28 with TRBJ2-5; 8 bases map to TRBD2. Trimming cost V 1 base and J 3 bases; bases outside gene matches: 4. CDR1 is MDHEN and CDR2 is SYDVKM in the germline V gene. There are 15 residues in the CDR3. In DNA, the CDR3 is TGTGCCAGCAGTTTATTTGGCGGGAGGAAAGAGACCCAGTACTTC. As protein: CASSLFGGRKETQYF.

The J gene is TRBJ2-1, the V gene TRBV5-1; the match to TRBD2 covers 12 bases. Germline-derived CDR1 and CDR2 are SGHRS and YFSETQ. The ends lost 0 bases at V and 12 bases at J; junction bases unmatched: 13. The CDR3 has 17 residues. The CDR3 region has the DNA TGCGCCAGCAGCTTGGGCCTAGCGGGAGGGCCGAGTCTGGTGCAGTTCTTC. Encoded protein: CASSLGLAGGPSLVQFF.

CDR3 nucleotide sequence: TGTGCCAGCAGTACCCGACTAGCTACCTACGAGCAGTACTTC. Translating gives CASSTRLATYEQYF. The chain is built from TRBV6-6 and TRBJ2-7, with 7 bases fitting TRBD2. Germline assignment: CDR1 MNHNY and CDR2 SVGAGI (reference sequence). The CDR3 consists of 14 residues. V shed 5 bases, J shed 2 bases, and the junction held 6 bases outside the gene matches.